This note documents a single T cell receptor (beta chain) sequence. PCR primers comprised 60 Vbeta and 13 Jbeta primers. Measured with immunoSEQ multiplex PCR; TCRdb has only the in-frame clones, and not every one. Seen here are about 130,000 clones, approximately 82% observed once, and the top ten hold around 3%. These data are taken from a study of cytomegalovirus exposure and HLA in healthy donors. Germline loops: CDR1 MNHNS, CDR2 SASEGT. J gave up 3 bases and V 3 bases, and 4 bases lay outside the gene matches. The CDR3 has 14 amino acids. The sequence came from a boy under 10 years old in good health and CMV-seronegative. This rearrangement joins TRBV6-1 to TRBJ1-1, with TRBD1 matching 7 bases. The sequencing input was PBMCs. CDR3 loop: CASSDPDRDTEAFF. CDR3 nucleotides: TGTGCCAGCAGTGATCCCGACAGGGACACTGAAGCTTTCTTT.